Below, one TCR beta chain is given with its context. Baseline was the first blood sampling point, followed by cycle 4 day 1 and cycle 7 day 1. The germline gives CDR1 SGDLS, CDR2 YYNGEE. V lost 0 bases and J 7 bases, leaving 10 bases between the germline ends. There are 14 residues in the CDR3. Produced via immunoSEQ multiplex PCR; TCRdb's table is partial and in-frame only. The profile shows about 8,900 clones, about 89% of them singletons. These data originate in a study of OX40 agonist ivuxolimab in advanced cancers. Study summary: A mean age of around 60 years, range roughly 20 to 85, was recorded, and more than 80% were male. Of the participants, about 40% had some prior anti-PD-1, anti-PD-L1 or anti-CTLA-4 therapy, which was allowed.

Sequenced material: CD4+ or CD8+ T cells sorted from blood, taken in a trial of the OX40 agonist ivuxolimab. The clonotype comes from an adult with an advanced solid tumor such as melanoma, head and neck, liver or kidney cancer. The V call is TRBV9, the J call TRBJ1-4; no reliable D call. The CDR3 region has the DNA TGTGCCAGCAGCGTAGCAGCCGGCGGTGAAAAACTGTTTTTT. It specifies CASSVAAGGEKLFF.